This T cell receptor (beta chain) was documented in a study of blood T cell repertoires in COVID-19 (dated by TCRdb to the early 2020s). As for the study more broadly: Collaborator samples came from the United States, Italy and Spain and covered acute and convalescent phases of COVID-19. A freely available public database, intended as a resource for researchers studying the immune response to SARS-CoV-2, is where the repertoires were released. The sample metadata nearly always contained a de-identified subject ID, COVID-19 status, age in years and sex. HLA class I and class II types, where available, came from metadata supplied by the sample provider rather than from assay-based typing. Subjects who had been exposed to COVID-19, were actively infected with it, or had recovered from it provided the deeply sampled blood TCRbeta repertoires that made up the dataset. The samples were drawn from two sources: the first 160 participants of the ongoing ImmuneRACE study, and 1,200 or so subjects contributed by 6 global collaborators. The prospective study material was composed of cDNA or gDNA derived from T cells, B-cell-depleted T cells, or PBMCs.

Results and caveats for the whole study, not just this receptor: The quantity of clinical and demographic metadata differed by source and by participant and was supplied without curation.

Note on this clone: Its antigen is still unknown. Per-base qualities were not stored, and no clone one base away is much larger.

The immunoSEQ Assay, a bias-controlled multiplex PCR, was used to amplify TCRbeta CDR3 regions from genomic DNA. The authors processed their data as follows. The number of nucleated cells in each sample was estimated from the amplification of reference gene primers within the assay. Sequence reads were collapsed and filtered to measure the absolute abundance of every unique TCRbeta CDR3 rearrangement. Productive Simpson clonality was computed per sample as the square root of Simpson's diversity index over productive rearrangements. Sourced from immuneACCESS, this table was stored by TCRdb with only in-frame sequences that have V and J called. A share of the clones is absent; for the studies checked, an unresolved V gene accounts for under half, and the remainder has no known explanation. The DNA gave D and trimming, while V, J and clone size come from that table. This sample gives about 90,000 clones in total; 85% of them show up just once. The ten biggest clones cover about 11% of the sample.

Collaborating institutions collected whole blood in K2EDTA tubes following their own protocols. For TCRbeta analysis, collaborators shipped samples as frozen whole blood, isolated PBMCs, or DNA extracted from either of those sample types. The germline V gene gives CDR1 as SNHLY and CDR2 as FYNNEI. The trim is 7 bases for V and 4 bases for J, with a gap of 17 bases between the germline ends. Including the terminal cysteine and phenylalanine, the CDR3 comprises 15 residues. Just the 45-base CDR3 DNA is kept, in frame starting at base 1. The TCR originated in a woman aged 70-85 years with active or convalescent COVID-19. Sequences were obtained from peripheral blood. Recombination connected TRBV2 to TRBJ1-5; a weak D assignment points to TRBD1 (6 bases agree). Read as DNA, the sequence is TGTGCCAGCACATTATCCAGGGGTGGTAATCAGCCCCAGCATTTT. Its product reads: CASTLSRGGNQPQHF.